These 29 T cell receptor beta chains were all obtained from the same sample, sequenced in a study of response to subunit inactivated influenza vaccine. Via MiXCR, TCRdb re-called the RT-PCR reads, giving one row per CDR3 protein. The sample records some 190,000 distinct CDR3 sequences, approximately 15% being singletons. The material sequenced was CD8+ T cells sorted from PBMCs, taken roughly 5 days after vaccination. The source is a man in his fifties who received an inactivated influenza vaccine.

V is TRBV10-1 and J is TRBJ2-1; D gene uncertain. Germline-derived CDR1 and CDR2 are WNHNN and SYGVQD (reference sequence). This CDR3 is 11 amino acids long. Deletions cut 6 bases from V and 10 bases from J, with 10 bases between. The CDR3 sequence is CASSDGQEQFF. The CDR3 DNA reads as TGCGCCAGCAGCGATGGGCAAGAGCAGTTCTTC.

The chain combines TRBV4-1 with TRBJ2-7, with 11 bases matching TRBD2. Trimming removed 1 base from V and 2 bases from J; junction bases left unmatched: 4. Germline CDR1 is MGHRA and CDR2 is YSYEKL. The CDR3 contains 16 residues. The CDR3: CASSQVASGGTYEQYF. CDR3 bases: TGCGCCAGCAGCCAAGTGGCTAGCGGGGGGACCTACGAGCAGTACTTC.

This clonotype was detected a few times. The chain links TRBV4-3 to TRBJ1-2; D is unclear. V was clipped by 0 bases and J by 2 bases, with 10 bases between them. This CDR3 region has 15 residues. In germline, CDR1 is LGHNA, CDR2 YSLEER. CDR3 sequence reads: CASSQDKAANYGYTF. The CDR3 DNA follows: TGCGCCAGCAGCCAAGATAAGGCAGCCAACTATGGCTACACCTTC.

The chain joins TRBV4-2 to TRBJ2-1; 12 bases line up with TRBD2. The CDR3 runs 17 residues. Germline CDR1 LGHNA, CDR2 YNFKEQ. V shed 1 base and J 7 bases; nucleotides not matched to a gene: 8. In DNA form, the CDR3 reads TGTGCCAGCAGCCAAGCCACGTTCGGACTAGCGGGGAATGAGCAGTTCTTC. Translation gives CASSQATFGLAGNEQFF.

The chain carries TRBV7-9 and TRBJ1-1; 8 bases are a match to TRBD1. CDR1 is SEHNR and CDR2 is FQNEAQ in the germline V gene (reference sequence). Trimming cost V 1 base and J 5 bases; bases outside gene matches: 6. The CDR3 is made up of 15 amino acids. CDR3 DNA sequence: TGTGCCAGCAGCTTAGGCGCAGGGGGCCGAACTGAAGCTTTCTTT. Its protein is CASSLGAGGRTEAFF.

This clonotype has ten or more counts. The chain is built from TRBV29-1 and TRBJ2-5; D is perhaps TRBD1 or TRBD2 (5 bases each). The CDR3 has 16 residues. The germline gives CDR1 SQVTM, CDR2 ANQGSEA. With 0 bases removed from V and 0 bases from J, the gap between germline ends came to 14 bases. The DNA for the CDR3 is TGCAGCGTTGAAGACCCGGGGACCCTGTACCAAGAGACCCAGTACTTC. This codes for CSVEDPGTLYQETQYF.

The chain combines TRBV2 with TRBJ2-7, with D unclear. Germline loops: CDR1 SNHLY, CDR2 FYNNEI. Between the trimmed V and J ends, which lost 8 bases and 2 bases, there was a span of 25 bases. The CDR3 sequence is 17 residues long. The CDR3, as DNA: TGTGCCAGCCACTTCGTTGGTGGGTCGAAACAAGCCTACGAGCAGTACTTC. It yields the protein CASHFVGGSKQAYEQYF.

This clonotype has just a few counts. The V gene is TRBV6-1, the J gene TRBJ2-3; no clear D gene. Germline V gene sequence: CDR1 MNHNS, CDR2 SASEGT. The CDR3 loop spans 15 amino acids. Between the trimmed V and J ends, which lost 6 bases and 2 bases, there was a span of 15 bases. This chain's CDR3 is CASSPDLLYTDTQYF. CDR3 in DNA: TGTGCCAGCAGCCCCGACTTGCTTTACACAGATACGCAGTATTTT.

The CDR3 loop reads CASSVDSGSSYNEQFF. The CDR3 DNA sequence: TGCGCCAGCAGCGTGGATAGCGGGAGCTCCTACAATGAGCAGTTCTTC. This chain links TRBV5-1 with TRBJ2-1; 9 bases map to TRBD2. Germline lookup yields CDR1 SGHRS and CDR2 YFSETQ. J lost 0 bases, V lost 4 bases, and 5 bases had no gene match. The CDR3 is 16 residues long.

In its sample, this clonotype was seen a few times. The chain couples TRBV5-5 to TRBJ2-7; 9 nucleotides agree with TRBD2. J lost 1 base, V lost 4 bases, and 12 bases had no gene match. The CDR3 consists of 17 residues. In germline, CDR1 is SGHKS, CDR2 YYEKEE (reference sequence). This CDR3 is CASSNSLTSGLSYEQYF. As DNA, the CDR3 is TGTGCCAGCAGCAATTCCCTAACTAGCGGGTTATCCTACGAGCAGTACTTC. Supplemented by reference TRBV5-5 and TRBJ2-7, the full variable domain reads DAGVTQSPTHLIKTRGQQVTLRCSPISGHKSVSWYQQVLGQGPQFIFQYYEKEERGRGNFPDRFSARQFPNYSSELNVNALLLGDSALYLCASSNSLTSGLSYEQYFGPGTRLTVT.

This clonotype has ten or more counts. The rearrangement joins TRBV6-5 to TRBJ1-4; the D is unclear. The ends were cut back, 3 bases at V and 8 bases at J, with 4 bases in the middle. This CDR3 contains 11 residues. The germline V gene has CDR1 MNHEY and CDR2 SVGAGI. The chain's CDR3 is CASSYGEKLFF. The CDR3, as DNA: TGTGCCAGCAGTTATGGAGAAAAACTGTTTTTT.

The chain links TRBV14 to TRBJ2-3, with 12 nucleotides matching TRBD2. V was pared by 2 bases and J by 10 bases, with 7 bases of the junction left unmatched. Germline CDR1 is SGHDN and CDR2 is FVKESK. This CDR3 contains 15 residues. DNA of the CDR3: TGTGCCAGCAGCCAACTAGCGGGGGGGCTTGAGGCGCAGTATTTT. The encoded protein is CASSQLAGGLEAQYF. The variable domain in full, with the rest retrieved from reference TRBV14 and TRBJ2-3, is EAGVTQFPSHSVIEKGQTVTLRCDPISGHDNLYWYRRVMGKEIKFLLHFVKESKQDESGMPNNRFLAERTGGTYSTLKVQPAELEDSGVYFCASSQLAGGLEAQYFGPGTRLTVL.

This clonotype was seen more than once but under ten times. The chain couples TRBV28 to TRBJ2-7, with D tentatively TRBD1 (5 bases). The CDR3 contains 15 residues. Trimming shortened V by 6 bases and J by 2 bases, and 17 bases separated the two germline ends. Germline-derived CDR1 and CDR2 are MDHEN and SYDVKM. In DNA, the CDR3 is TGTGCCAGCAGAAAAGACAGAGATTTTCCCTACGAGCAGTACTTC. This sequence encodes CASRKDRDFPYEQYF.

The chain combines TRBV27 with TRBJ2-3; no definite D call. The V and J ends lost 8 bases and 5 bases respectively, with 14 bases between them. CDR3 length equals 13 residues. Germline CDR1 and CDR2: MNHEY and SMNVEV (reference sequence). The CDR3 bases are TGTGCCAGCGCCTCTTGGGCAGTAGATACGCAGTATTTT. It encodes CASASWAVDTQYF.

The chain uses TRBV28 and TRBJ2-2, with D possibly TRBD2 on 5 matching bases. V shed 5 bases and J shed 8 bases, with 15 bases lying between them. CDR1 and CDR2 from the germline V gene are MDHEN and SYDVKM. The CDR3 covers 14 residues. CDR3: CASSTLGGGGELFF. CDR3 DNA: TGTGCCAGCAGTACCCTCGGTGGCGGGGGGGAGCTGTTTTTT.

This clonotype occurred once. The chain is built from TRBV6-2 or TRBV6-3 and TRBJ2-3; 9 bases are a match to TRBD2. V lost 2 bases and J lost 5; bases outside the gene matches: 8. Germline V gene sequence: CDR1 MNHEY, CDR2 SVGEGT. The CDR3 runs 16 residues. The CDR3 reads CASSYHDLRGGDTQYF. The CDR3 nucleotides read TGTGCCAGCAGTTACCACGACTTGCGGGGGGGAGATACGCAGTATTTT.

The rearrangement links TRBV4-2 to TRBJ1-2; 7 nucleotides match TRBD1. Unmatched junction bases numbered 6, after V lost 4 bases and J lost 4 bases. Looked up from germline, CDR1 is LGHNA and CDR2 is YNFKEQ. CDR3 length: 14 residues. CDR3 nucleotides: TGTGCCAGCAGCCCTCTTGGGACAGCCTATGGCTACACCTTC. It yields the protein CASSPLGTAYGYTF.

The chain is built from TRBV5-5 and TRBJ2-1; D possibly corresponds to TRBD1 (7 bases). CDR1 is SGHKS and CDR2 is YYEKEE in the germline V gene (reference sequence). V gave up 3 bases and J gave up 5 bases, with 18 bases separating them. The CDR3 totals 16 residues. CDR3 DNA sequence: TGTGCCAGCAGCTCCAGGGGGAGGACCGACCACAATGAGCAGTTCTTC. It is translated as CASSSRGRTDHNEQFF.

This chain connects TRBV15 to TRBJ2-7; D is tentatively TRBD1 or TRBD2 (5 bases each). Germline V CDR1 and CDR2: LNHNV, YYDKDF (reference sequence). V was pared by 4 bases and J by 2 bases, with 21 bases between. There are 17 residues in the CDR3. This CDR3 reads CATSNPARGETAYEQYF. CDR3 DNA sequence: TGTGCCACCAGCAACCCGGCCCGGGGCGAGACAGCCTACGAGCAGTACTTC. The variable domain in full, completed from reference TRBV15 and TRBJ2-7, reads DAMVIQNPRYQVTQFGKPVTLSCSQTLNHNVMYWYQQKSSQAPKLLFHYYDKDFNNEADTPDNFQSRRPNTSFCFLDIRSPGLGDTAMYLCATSNPARGETAYEQYFGPGTRLTVT.

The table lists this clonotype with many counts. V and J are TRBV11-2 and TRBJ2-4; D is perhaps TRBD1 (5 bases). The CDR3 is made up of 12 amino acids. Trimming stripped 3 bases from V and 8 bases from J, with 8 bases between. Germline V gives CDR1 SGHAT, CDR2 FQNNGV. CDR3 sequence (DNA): TGTGCCAGCAGCTTGTTAGGGGACATTCAGTACTTC. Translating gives CASSLLGDIQYF. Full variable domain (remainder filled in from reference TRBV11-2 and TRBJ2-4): EAGVAQSPRYKIIEKRQSVAFWCNPISGHATLYWYQQILGQGPKLLIQFQNNGVVDDSQLPKDRFSAERLKGVDSTLKIQPAKLEDSAVYLCASSLLGDIQYFGAGTRLSVL.

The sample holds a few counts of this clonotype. CDR3 nucleotides: TGTGCCAGGAATACAGGGGACAACACCGGGGAGCTGTTTTTT. As protein: CARNTGDNTGELFF. V and J are TRBV2 and TRBJ2-2; 7 bases fit TRBD1. CDR1 and CDR2 from the germline V gene are SNHLY and FYNNEI. This CDR3 has 14 amino acids. Germline trimming cut 9 bases from V and 2 bases from J; bases unmatched to any gene: 6.

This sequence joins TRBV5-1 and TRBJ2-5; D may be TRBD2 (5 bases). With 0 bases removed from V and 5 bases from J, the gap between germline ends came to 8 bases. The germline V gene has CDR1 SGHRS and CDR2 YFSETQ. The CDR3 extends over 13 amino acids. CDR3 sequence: CASSLGSGETQYF. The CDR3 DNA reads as TGCGCCAGCAGCTTGGGAAGCGGCGAGACCCAGTACTTC.

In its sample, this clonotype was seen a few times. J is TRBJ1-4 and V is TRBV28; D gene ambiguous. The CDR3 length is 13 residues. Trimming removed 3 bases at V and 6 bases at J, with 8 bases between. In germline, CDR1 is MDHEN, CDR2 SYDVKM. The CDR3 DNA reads TGTGCCAGCAGTTTTGGGGAGGATGAAAAACTGTTTTTT. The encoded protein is CASSFGEDEKLFF. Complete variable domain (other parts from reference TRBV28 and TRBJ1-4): DVKVTQSSRYLVKRTGEKVFLECVQDMDHENMFWYRQDPGLGLRLIYFSYDVKMKEKGDIPEGYSVSREKKERFSLILESASTNQTSMYLCASSFGEDEKLFFGSGTQLSVL.

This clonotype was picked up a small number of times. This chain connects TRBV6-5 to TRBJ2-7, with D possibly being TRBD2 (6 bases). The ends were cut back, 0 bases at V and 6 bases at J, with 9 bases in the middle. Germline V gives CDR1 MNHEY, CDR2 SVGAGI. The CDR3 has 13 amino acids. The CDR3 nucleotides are TGTGCCAGCAGTTACTCGATGGGAGGCGAGCAGTACTTC. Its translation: CASSYSMGGEQYF.

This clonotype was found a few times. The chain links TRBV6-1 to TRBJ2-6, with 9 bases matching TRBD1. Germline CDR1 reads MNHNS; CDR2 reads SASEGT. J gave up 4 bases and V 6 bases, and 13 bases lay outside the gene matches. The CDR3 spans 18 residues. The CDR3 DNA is TGTGCCAGCAGACTTACAGGGACAGGGAAATCCGGGGCCAACGTCCTGACTTTC. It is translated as CASRLTGTGKSGANVLTF.

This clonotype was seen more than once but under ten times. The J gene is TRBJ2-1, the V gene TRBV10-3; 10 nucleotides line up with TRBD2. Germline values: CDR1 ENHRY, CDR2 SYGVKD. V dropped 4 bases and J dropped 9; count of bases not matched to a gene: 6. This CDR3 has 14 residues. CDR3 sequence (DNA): TGTGCCATCAGTGCGCTAGCGGGAGATGGTGAGCAGTTCTTC. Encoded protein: CAISALAGDGEQFF.

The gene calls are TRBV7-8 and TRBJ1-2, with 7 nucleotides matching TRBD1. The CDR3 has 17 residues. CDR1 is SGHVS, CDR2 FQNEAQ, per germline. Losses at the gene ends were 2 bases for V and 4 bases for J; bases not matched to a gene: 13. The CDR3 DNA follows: TGTGCCAGCAGCTTAAACCTTGACTTGGGACAGCTCTATGGCTACACCTTC. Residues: CASSLNLDLGQLYGYTF.

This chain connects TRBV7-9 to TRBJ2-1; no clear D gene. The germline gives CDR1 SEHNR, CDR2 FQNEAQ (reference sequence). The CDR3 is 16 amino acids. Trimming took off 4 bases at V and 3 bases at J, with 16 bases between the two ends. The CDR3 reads CASSSPESRIYNEQFF. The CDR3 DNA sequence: TGTGCCAGCAGCTCCCCTGAGAGTAGGATCTACAATGAGCAGTTCTTC.

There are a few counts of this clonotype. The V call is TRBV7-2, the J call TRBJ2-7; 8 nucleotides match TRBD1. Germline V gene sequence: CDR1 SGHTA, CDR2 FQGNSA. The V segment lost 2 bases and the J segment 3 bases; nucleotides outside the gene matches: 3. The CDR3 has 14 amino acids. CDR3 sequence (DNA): TGTGCCAGCAGCTTACGGGACAGGTTCTACGAGCAGTACTTC. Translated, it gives CASSLRDRFYEQYF.